This T cell receptor beta chain was obtained from a study of blood T cell repertoires in COVID-19. This clone appeared a single time. Sequencing used immunoSEQ multiplex PCR; TCRdb keeps in-frame clones, though not all of them. The table has roughly 70,000 clones, over 65% seen once; the top ten hold 4% to 5%. The CDR3 has 14 amino acids. CDR1 and CDR2 from the germline V gene are SGHKS and YYEKEE (reference sequence). V lost 8 bases, J lost 3 bases, and 6 bases stayed unmatched. The clonotype was recovered from an older woman with acute or convalescent COVID-19. This chain connects TRBV5-5 to TRBJ2-3; TRBD2 matches 10 bases. Sequencing used peripheral blood. The CDR3 loop is CASTLAGVTDTQYF. The CDR3, as DNA: TGTGCCAGTACCCTAGCGGGAGTTACAGATACGCAGTATTTT.